Below, 27 T cell receptor beta chains from the same sample are listed, as sequenced in a study of blood T cell repertoires in COVID-19. Profiled with immunoSEQ multiplex PCR; TCRdb holds only in-frame clones, not every one. The table records some 150,000 clones, 87% of them present only once. Sequencing input: peripheral blood. The receptors derive from a man aged 45-65 years with active COVID-19.

V is TRBV7-6 and J is TRBJ2-6, with a tentative D call TRBD2 (6 bases). With 5 bases removed from V and 0 bases from J, the gap between germline ends came to 11 bases. Germline CDR1 and CDR2: SGHVS and FNYEAQ. The CDR3 totals 16 residues. The CDR3 reads CASSPEGSSGANVLTF. CDR3 DNA: TGTGCCAGCAGCCCGGAGGGATCCTCTGGGGCCAACGTCCTGACTTTC.

The chain links TRBV9 to TRBJ2-2; D perhaps matches TRBD2 (6 bases). V was shortened by 4 bases and J by 5 bases, with 21 bases between the two germline ends. Germline CDR1 is SGDLS and CDR2 is YYNGEE. The CDR3 runs 17 residues. The CDR3, as DNA: TGTGCCAGCAGCCCACAGCCGGGACTCCAGGATACCGGGGAGCTGTTTTTT. Amino acid sequence: CASSPQPGLQDTGELFF.

V usage is TRBV25-1 and J usage is TRBJ2-3; TRBD1 matches at 8 bases. The CDR3 contains 12 residues. Losses at the gene ends were 4 bases for V and 14 bases for J; bases not matched to a gene: 8. Looked up from germline, CDR1 is MGHDK and CDR2 is SYGVNS. CDR3 nucleotide sequence: TGTGCCAGCAGTGGGGGACAGGCGGAAGTGTATTTT. This codes for CASSGGQAEVYF.

J is TRBJ1-5 and V is TRBV7-9, with D tentatively TRBD1 (6 bases). Germline values: CDR1 SEHNR, CDR2 FQNEAQ (reference sequence). The CDR3 loop spans 18 amino acids. Trimming took off 1 base at V and 0 bases at J, with 16 bases between the two ends. The CDR3 region has the DNA TGTGCCAGCAGCTTAGATTTGGGGGGGCGAGTTAGCAATCAGCCCCAGCATTTT. This codes for CASSLDLGGRVSNQPQHF.

The chain joins TRBV5-6 to TRBJ1-1, with TRBD1 matching 7 bases. The germline V gene has CDR1 SGHDT and CDR2 YYEEEE. J was trimmed by 6 bases and V by 2 bases; bases with no gene match: 4. This CDR3 has 13 amino acids. The CDR3 region is CASSFDRVAEAFF. CDR3 bases: TGTGCCAGCAGCTTCGACAGGGTGGCTGAAGCTTTCTTT.

The chain combines TRBV19 with TRBJ1-5; a possible D gene is TRBD1 (6 bases). The CDR3 loop spans 15 amino acids. V lost 2 bases to trimming and J lost 3 bases, with 11 bases between them. Germline CDR1 LNHDA, CDR2 SQIVND (reference sequence). This CDR3 reads CASSIRDIPNQPQHF. The CDR3 DNA follows: TGTGCCAGTAGTATAAGGGACATTCCCAATCAGCCCCAGCATTTT.

The V and J genes are TRBV5-1 and TRBJ2-3, with TRBD2 matching 7 bases. Germline V gene sequence: CDR1 SGHRS, CDR2 YFSETQ. Trimming at V came to 0 bases and at J to 4 bases, leaving 11 bases not matched to a gene. CDR3 size: 17 residues. The CDR3 reads CASSLAGSAGHSDTQYF. CDR3 nucleotide sequence: TGCGCCAGCAGCTTGGCCGGCTCAGCGGGGCATTCAGATACGCAGTATTTT. Looking up the rest from reference TRBV5-1 and TRBJ2-3 gives the full variable domain: KAGVTQTPRYLIKTRGQQVTLSCSPISGHRSVSWYQQTPGQGLQFLFEYFSETQRNKGNFPGRFSGRQFSNSRSEMNVSTLELGDSALYLCASSLAGSAGHSDTQYFGPGTRLTVL.

V usage is TRBV5-8 and J usage is TRBJ2-2, with 10 bases matching TRBD2. Trimming at V came to 4 bases and at J to 1 base, leaving 7 bases not matched to a gene. The length of the CDR3 is 17 residues. The V gene's germline CDR1 is SGHTS and CDR2 YDEGEE. CDR3 protein: CASSRTRTSGNTGELFF. The CDR3 region has the DNA TGTGCCAGCAGCCGGACTCGGACTAGCGGGAACACCGGGGAGCTGTTTTTT.

This sequence joins TRBV19 and TRBJ2-2; 8 nucleotides line up with TRBD1. The V segment lost 4 bases and the J segment 4 bases; nucleotides outside the gene matches: 5. The CDR3 covers 15 residues. Looked up from germline, CDR1 is LNHDA and CDR2 is SQIVND (reference sequence). CDR3: CASSTGQGSTGELFF. CDR3 DNA: TGTGCCAGTAGTACAGGACAGGGCAGCACCGGGGAGCTGTTTTTT.

In its sample, this clone was seen a few times. The chain uses TRBV5-6 and TRBJ1-5; D unclear. Germline V gene sequence: CDR1 SGHDT, CDR2 YYEEEE. The V end lost 0 bases, the J end lost 4 bases, and 11 bases lay between the germline ends. The length of the CDR3 is 15 residues. The CDR3 protein is CASSLAGRPNQPQHF. CDR3 sequence (DNA): TGTGCCAGCAGCTTGGCCGGGAGACCAAATCAGCCCCAGCATTTT.

The chain has TRBV7-9 and TRBJ2-2, with TRBD1 identical over 8 bases. Germline V gene lookup returns CDR1 SEHNR and CDR2 FQNEAQ (reference sequence). The CDR3 spans 15 residues. V lost 1 base and J lost 4; bases outside the gene matches: 2. Written as DNA, the CDR3 is TGTGCCAGCAGCTTAGGGACAGGGCCCACCGGGGAGCTGTTTTTT. Translated: CASSLGTGPTGELFF.

The chain combines TRBV5-4 with TRBJ2-2; D is unclear. The CDR3 has 14 amino acids. Germline values: CDR1 SGHNT, CDR2 YYREEE (reference sequence). V gave up 1 base and J gave up 5 bases, with 9 bases separating them. The CDR3 spells CASSLLGGTGELFF. The CDR3 DNA reads as TGTGCCAGCAGCTTGCTCGGTGGTACCGGGGAGCTGTTTTTT.

The rearrangement links TRBV19 to TRBJ2-1; possible D gene TRBD1, 6 bases. The V end was cut by 7 bases, the J end by 7 bases, with 20 bases between. This CDR3 has 15 residues. Germline V CDR1 and CDR2: LNHDA, SQIVND (reference sequence). CDR3 protein: CASKETGSLTNEQFF. CDR3 DNA sequence: TGTGCCAGTAAGGAAACAGGGAGCCTCACGAATGAGCAGTTCTTC.

V usage is TRBV19 and J usage is TRBJ2-7; TRBD1 matches 7 bases. Germline V CDR1 and CDR2: LNHDA, SQIVND (reference sequence). V lost 6 bases, J lost 6 bases, and 11 bases stayed unmatched. This CDR3 is 14 amino acids long. The CDR3 DNA follows: TGTGCCAGTAGCGCGACAGGGTTTCGAGGCGAGCAGTACTTC. Its protein product is CASSATGFRGEQYF. Looking up the rest from reference TRBV19 and TRBJ2-7 gives the full variable domain: DGGITQSPKYLFRKEGQNVTLSCEQNLNHDAMYWYRQDPGQGLRLIYYSQIVNDFQKGDIAEGYSVSREKKESFPLTVTSAQKNPTAFYLCASSATGFRGEQYFGPGTRLTVT.

The V gene is TRBV10-3, the J gene TRBJ2-2, with D tentatively TRBD2 (5 bases). Trimming removed 6 bases at V and 5 bases at J, with 10 bases between. Germline CDR1 reads ENHRY; CDR2 reads SYGVKD. CDR3 length: 13 amino acids. The CDR3 is CAIRREGTGELFF. The CDR3 DNA is TGTGCCATCAGGAGGGAAGGAACCGGGGAGCTGTTTTTT.

This chain connects TRBV11-2 to TRBJ2-7; 7 bases fit TRBD1. Trimming removed 5 bases from V and 2 bases from J; junction bases left unmatched: 3. CDR3 length equals 13 residues. Germline values: CDR1 SGHAT, CDR2 FQNNGV. The CDR3, as DNA: TGTGCCAGCAGCAGAAGGGGGCCCTACGAGCAGTACTTC. Amino acid sequence: CASSRRGPYEQYF.

This rearrangement joins TRBV5-6 to TRBJ1-1; 7 nucleotides match TRBD1. V dropped 2 bases and J dropped 3; count of bases not matched to a gene: 7. This CDR3 has 15 amino acids. Germline CDR1 SGHDT, CDR2 YYEEEE. The CDR3 DNA is TGTGCCAGCAGCTTTCAGGGGGTCCGAGACACTGAAGCTTTCTTT. It translates to CASSFQGVRDTEAFF.

This sequence joins TRBV6-2 or TRBV6-3 and TRBJ1-5, with D possibly matching TRBD1 (5 bases). Looked up from germline, CDR1 is MNHEY and CDR2 is SVGEGT. This CDR3 has 12 amino acids. Trimming shortened V by 0 bases and J by 11 bases, and 8 bases separated the two germline ends. CDR3 residues: CASSYSRVTQHF. The DNA for the CDR3 is TGTGCCAGCAGTTACTCCAGGGTCACCCAGCATTTT.

CDR3 loop: CASSQVAQGPQYF. DNA of the CDR3: TGCGCCAGCAGCCAAGTTGCACAGGGGCCACAGTACTTC. The genes are TRBV4-1 and TRBJ2-7; 7 bases map to TRBD1. Germline V CDR1 and CDR2: MGHRA, YSYEKL. V lost 1 base, J lost 10 bases, and 7 bases stayed unmatched. This CDR3 spans 13 amino acids.

The chain has TRBV11-2 and TRBJ1-2, with D perhaps matching TRBD1 (6 bases). V shed 5 bases and J shed 0 bases, with 19 bases lying between them. This CDR3 spans 17 amino acids. Germline-derived CDR1 and CDR2 are SGHAT and FQNNGV. In DNA form, the CDR3 reads TGTGCCAGCAGCCCGGGGAACAGGGTGAGGGCTAACTATGGCTACACCTTC. It is translated as CASSPGNRVRANYGYTF.

This chain's CDR3 is CASKGGQGYLGSYEQYF. As DNA, the CDR3 is TGTGCCAGCAAAGGTGGACAGGGGTATTTGGGCTCCTACGAGCAGTACTTC. This chain uses TRBV5-6 with TRBJ2-7, with 9 bases fitting TRBD1. CDR3 length equals 17 residues. V dropped 6 bases and J dropped 0; count of bases not matched to a gene: 13. Germline V gene lookup returns CDR1 SGHDT and CDR2 YYEEEE.

This clone occurred once. The rearrangement links TRBV5-1 to TRBJ2-2; 8 bases agree with TRBD2. Germline CDR1 is SGHRS and CDR2 is YFSETQ. Unmatched junction bases numbered 2, after V lost 1 base and J lost 3 bases. The CDR3 runs to 15 residues. The chain's CDR3 is CASSLLSGDTGELFF. DNA for the CDR3: TGCGCCAGCAGCTTGCTTAGCGGGGACACCGGGGAGCTGTTTTTT. Combining the CDR3 with reference TRBV5-1 and TRBJ2-2 gives the whole variable domain KAGVTQTPRYLIKTRGQQVTLSCSPISGHRSVSWYQQTPGQGLQFLFEYFSETQRNKGNFPGRFSGRQFSNSRSEMNVSTLELGDSALYLCASSLLSGDTGELFFGEGSRLTVL.

The chain has TRBV6-2 or TRBV6-3 and TRBJ1-2, with a tentative D call TRBD1 (5 bases). The V and J ends lost 4 bases and 5 bases respectively, with 14 bases between them. The CDR3 is made up of 14 amino acids. Germline V gene sequence: CDR1 MNHEY, CDR2 SVGEGT. CDR3 DNA: TGTGCCAGCAGTTCACAACAGGTCATATATGGCTACACCTTC. Translated, it gives CASSSQQVIYGYTF.

J is TRBJ1-2 and V is TRBV19; 9 nucleotides align to TRBD1. The CDR3 loop spans 14 amino acids. Germline values: CDR1 LNHDA, CDR2 SQIVND (reference sequence). V gave up 3 bases and J gave up 8 bases; unmatched junction bases: 7. The CDR3 bases are TGTGCCAGTAGTATGACAGGGGGTGTTTTGGGCTACACCTTC. Its translation: CASSMTGGVLGYTF. The full variable domain, completed using reference TRBV19 and TRBJ1-2, is DGGITQSPKYLFRKEGQNVTLSCEQNLNHDAMYWYRQDPGQGLRLIYYSQIVNDFQKGDIAEGYSVSREKKESFPLTVTSAQKNPTAFYLCASSMTGGVLGYTFGSGTRLTVV.

In its sample, this clone was seen a few times. The chain is built from TRBV7-9 and TRBJ2-1; TRBD1 matches at 11 bases. The V and J ends lost 9 bases and 7 bases, in that order; junction bases with no gene match: 8. This CDR3 has 14 amino acids. Germline V gene data show CDR1 as SEHNR and CDR2 as FQNEAQ (reference sequence). In DNA, the CDR3 is TGTGCCAGAACCCGGGACAGGGGGAATAATGAGCAGTTCTTC. Its protein product is CARTRDRGNNEQFF.

The gene calls are TRBV7-2 and TRBJ1-2, with 8 bases lining up with TRBD1. Germline V lookup: CDR1 SGHTA, CDR2 FQGNSA. The CDR3 sequence is 14 residues long. With 3 bases clipped from V and 7 bases from J, the junction kept 7 bases outside the gene matches. The CDR3 DNA follows: TGTGCCAGCAGCTTTTACGACAGGGGAGGTGGCTACACCTTC. It codes for CASSFYDRGGGYTF.

This sequence joins TRBV28 and TRBJ2-5; 7 bases are a match to TRBD1. The germline V gene has CDR1 MDHEN and CDR2 SYDVKM. There are 15 residues in the CDR3. V was clipped by 3 bases and J by 3 bases; unmatched bases: 7. CDR3 DNA sequence: TGTGCCAGCAGTTTCTTGTTTGGGACAGAAGAGACCCAGTACTTC. This translates into CASSFLFGTEETQYF.